Listed here are 6 T cell receptor beta chains from one sample, sequenced in a study of OX40 agonist ivuxolimab in advanced cancers. The data were produced by immunoSEQ multiplex PCR, yet TCRdb's version contains in-frame clones alone and is incomplete. The table lists some 80,000 clones, around 85% of them singletons. The input for sequencing was CD4+ or CD8+ T cells sorted from blood, taken in a trial of the OX40 agonist ivuxolimab. The source is an adult with an advanced solid tumor such as melanoma, head and neck, liver or kidney cancer.

The chain is built from TRBV19 and TRBJ2-2; D is undetermined. V was cut by 7 bases and J by 2 bases, with 17 bases left in between. Per germline, CDR1 LNHDA and CDR2 SQIVND (reference sequence). The CDR3 consists of 16 residues. The CDR3: CASTAREHTNTGELFF. The CDR3 DNA reads TGTGCCAGTACGGCCCGCGAACACACCAACACCGGGGAGCTGTTTTTT.

For this clone: At one end the junction does not follow the germline gene, possibly because of a read error. The chain couples TRBV9 to TRBJ2-1; D possibly corresponds to TRBD2 (6 bases). The CDR3 consists of 14 residues. Germline V lookup: CDR1 SGDLS, CDR2 YYNGEE. The CDR3 DNA sequence: TGTGCCAGCAGCTCCGGGACTGATTCTTCGACGGGGATCTTC. It codes for CASSSGTDSSTGIF.

The rearrangement links TRBV5-1 to TRBJ2-7, with 7 bases fitting TRBD1. This CDR3 spans 16 amino acids. Germline values: CDR1 SGHRS, CDR2 YFSETQ. Losses at the gene ends were 4 bases for V and 1 base for J; bases not matched to a gene: 11. The CDR3 coding sequence is TGCGCCAGCAGCCGCTCGCCCGGGACAGATTCCTACGAGCAGTACTTC. It specifies CASSRSPGTDSYEQYF.

The chain combines TRBV30 with TRBJ2-5; D uncertain. This CDR3 is 12 amino acids long. Germline lookup yields CDR1 GTSNPN and CDR2 SVGIG (reference sequence). V was clipped by 0 bases and J by 1 base, with 3 bases between them. The CDR3 nucleotides read TGTGCCTGGAGTGTAACCCAAGAGACCCAGTACTTC. The encoded protein is CAWSVTQETQYF.

The rearrangement joins TRBV28 to TRBJ1-2; D remains ambiguous. The CDR3 is 14 residues long. V lost 3 bases and J lost 4, with 12 bases in between. Germline lookup yields CDR1 MDHEN and CDR2 SYDVKM. CDR3 region: CASSLSRAFYGYTF. The CDR3 DNA reads as TGTGCCAGCAGTTTGAGTAGAGCTTTCTATGGCTACACCTTC.

This sequence joins TRBV5-4 and TRBJ2-5, with D maybe TRBD1 (6 bases). CDR3 length: 14 residues. Trimming removed 4 bases at V and 4 bases at J, with 14 bases between. Per germline, CDR1 SGHNT and CDR2 YYREEE (reference sequence). CDR3 region: CASSQEVGAETQYF. The CDR3 DNA is TGTGCCAGCAGCCAGGAGGTGGGGGCAGAGACCCAGTACTTC. Variable domain in full (rest from reference TRBV5-4 and TRBJ2-5): ETGVTQSPTHLIKTRGQQVTLRCSSQSGHNTVSWYQQALGQGPQFIFQYYREEENGRGNFPPRFSGLQFPNYSSELNVNALELDDSALYLCASSQEVGAETQYFGPGTRLLVL.